This T cell receptor beta chain came from a study of T cells after yellow fever vaccination. Study-level background: In the case of low-cell-number fractions, SMART-Seq v4 Ultra Low Input was used for preparation. Study results and limitations: On re-exposure, the response was weaker but peaked faster, at day 5 versus 15.

For TCR, cDNA came from 5'RACE template switching, which added a universal primer site and UMIs. TCRdb re-called the 5' RACE reads with MiXCR, one entry per CDR3 protein. The data hold 450,000 to 600,000 distinct CDR3 sequences, with around an eighth observed a single time. This clonotype has more than one count but fewer than ten. The antigen remains unidentified. Germline V gene lookup returns CDR1 SGHTA and CDR2 FQGNSA. Unmatched junction bases numbered 7, after V lost 1 base and J lost 2 bases. The CDR3 length is 16 residues. The specimen was PBMCs, collected on the day of the yellow fever booster vaccination. The V gene is TRBV7-2, the J gene TRBJ2-7; 8 nucleotides agree with TRBD2. The receptor comes from a man aged 30 to 45 who received the YFV17D yellow fever vaccine. CDR3 loop: CASSLGPGGGAYEQYF. CDR3 DNA sequence: TGTGCCAGCAGCTTAGGGCCCGGGGGGGGGGCCTACGAGCAGTACTTC.